Below are 22 T cell receptor beta chains sequenced from a single sample in a study of blood T cells in healthy people across ages. Through a sample-barcoded 5' primer and a J-beta primer mix, a second PCR was run for roughly 6 to 11 cycles. One entry per CDR3 protein results from TCRdb running MiXCR on the 5' RACE reads. This sample has roughly 800,000 distinct CDR3 sequences, with roughly 24% found just once. These records were also assigned to another study, of T cells of mothers and their children.

Input material: blood. The receptors shown here come from a boy aged 5-17 years in good health.

The sample holds a few counts of this clonotype. The chain is built from TRBV4-1 and TRBJ1-4; D uncertain. The germline V and J ends were trimmed by 4 bases and 5 bases, with 14 bases remaining between them. The germline CDR1 and CDR2 sequences are MGHRA and YSYEKL. The CDR3 extends over 15 amino acids. CDR3 region: CASSPPDGLNEKLFF. CDR3 DNA sequence: TGCGCCAGCAGCCCACCGGACGGATTGAATGAAAAACTGTTTTTT.

This clonotype was seen a few times. V is TRBV28 and J is TRBJ2-7; D gene unclear. Germline V gene data show CDR1 as MDHEN and CDR2 as SYDVKM. V dropped 2 bases and J dropped 2 bases, with 7 bases sitting between them. This CDR3 region has 13 residues. The CDR3 nucleotides read TGTGCCAGCAGTTTAACTTCCCCCTACGAGCAGTACTTC. Translated, it gives CASSLTSPYEQYF.

The gene calls are TRBV27 and TRBJ1-6, with D hard to call. The CDR3 covers 11 residues. The germline V gene has CDR1 MNHEY and CDR2 SMNVEV (reference sequence). Trimming pared 8 bases from V and 5 bases from J, leaving 4 bases between. The CDR3 bases are TGTGCCAGCGGGCATAATTCACCCCTCCACTTT. This encodes CASGHNSPLHF.

The chain combines TRBV6-1 with TRBJ2-1; D remains unclear. The DNA end favors TRBJ2-5, so the J call may be wrong. This CDR3 has 12 amino acids. Germline V gene lookup returns CDR1 MNHNS and CDR2 SASEGT. CDR3 region: CASSTVAKTQYF. For the CDR3, the DNA is TGTGCCAGCAGCACGGTCGCGAAGACCCAGTACTTC.

The chain combines TRBV7-2 with TRBJ2-5; 12 bases align to TRBD2. TRBJ2-7 explains the end of the DNA better; the J call may be wrong. Germline CDR1 is SGHTA and CDR2 is FQGNSA. CDR3 length: 17 amino acids. CDR3 sequence: CASSPLAGGPLLDEQYF. The DNA of the CDR3 is TGTGCCAGCAGCCCCCTAGCGGGAGGGCCGCTGTTGGACGAGCAGTACTTC.

This clonotype was seen a few times. The chain has TRBV4-1 and TRBJ1-1; D unclear. V was shortened by 1 base and J by 5 bases, with 8 bases between the two germline ends. Germline V CDR1 and CDR2: MGHRA, YSYEKL. There are 13 residues in the CDR3. CDR3 coding DNA: TGCGCCAGCAGCCAAGTTGGGGAGACTGAAGCTTTCTTT. It yields the protein CASSQVGETEAFF.

With regard to this clonotype: The CDR3 ends on some other residue instead of the conserved phenylalanine or tryptophan, so this is likely a read error. The V call is TRBV20-1, the J call TRBJ2-5, with TRBD2 matching 7 bases. The closer fit of TRBJ2-7 to the DNA end suggests the J call may be wrong. The germline V gene has CDR1 DFQATT and CDR2 SNEGSKA (reference sequence). The CDR3 contains 15 residues. The CDR3: CSVRGGSGSSYEQYL. CDR3 DNA: TGCAGTGTAAGAGGTGGTAGCGGGTCCTCCTACGAGCAGTACCTC.

In this sample, this clonotype turned up many times. The J gene is TRBJ2-4, the V gene TRBV7-3; the D gene is possibly TRBD1 (5 bases). V was trimmed by 6 bases and J by 5 bases, leaving 11 bases between them. There are 13 residues in the CDR3. From germline, CDR1 is SGHTA and CDR2 FQGTGA. The CDR3 region is CASRPGIENIQYF. CDR3 bases: TGTGCCAGCAGACCAGGGATAGAAAACATTCAGTACTTC.

Only one count was recorded for this clonotype. This chain joins TRBV2 and TRBJ1-2, with D perhaps matching TRBD1 (6 bases). This CDR3 is built from 14 residues. From germline, CDR1 is SNHLY and CDR2 FYNNEI. V lost 3 bases and J 0 bases, leaving 8 bases between the germline ends. The CDR3 DNA follows: TGTGCCAGCAGTGATCGGACAGCTAACTATGGCTACACCTTC. This encodes CASSDRTANYGYTF.

This clonotype was detected only a few times. V and J are TRBV20-1 and TRBJ2-5; 9 bases align to TRBD2. This CDR3 is 13 amino acids long. Germline V gene lookup returns CDR1 DFQATT and CDR2 SNEGSKA (reference sequence). Trimming at V came to 7 bases and at J to 5 bases, leaving 8 bases not matched to a gene. The CDR3 DNA sequence: TGCAGTGTTGAGACTAGCGGCTGGGAGACCCAGTACTTC. Translating it yields CSVETSGWETQYF.

This clonotype was detected once. V gene TRBV4-1 combines with J gene TRBJ2-3; D possibly corresponds to TRBD1 (6 bases). The CDR3 consists of 15 residues. The germline V gene has CDR1 MGHRA and CDR2 YSYEKL. V dropped 4 bases and J dropped 2 bases, with 13 bases sitting between them. The CDR3 nucleotides read TGCGCCAGCAGCCGTGGACAGATACCCACAGATACGCAGTATTTT. Translating it yields CASSRGQIPTDTQYF.

This clonotype was found a few times. The CDR3 spells CASSQVGLAGSTGELFF. The DNA of the CDR3 is TGTGCCAGCAGCCAAGTCGGACTAGCGGGGTCCACCGGGGAGCTGTTTTTT. This chain connects TRBV3-1 to TRBJ2-2; TRBD2 matches 12 bases. CDR1 is LGHDT and CDR2 is YNNKEL in the germline V gene (reference sequence). The CDR3 extends over 17 amino acids. Losses at the gene ends were 1 base for V and 4 bases for J; bases not matched to a gene: 4. The whole variable domain, filled in from reference TRBV3-1 and TRBJ2-2, reads DTAVSQTPKYLVTQMGNDKSIKCEQNLGHDTMYWYKQDSKKFLKIMFSYNNKELIINETVPNRFSPKSPDKAHLNLHINSLELGDSAVYFCASSQVGLAGSTGELFFGEGSRLTVL.

This chain connects TRBV3-1 to TRBJ2-7, with D possibly being TRBD1 (6 bases). Germline-derived CDR1 and CDR2 are LGHDT and YNNKEL (reference sequence). The CDR3 has 15 amino acids. The germline V and J ends were trimmed by 5 bases and 1 base, with 15 bases remaining between them. The DNA for the CDR3 is TGTGCCAGCAGCTCGACCGGGACACAATCCTACGAGCAGTACTTC. Its translation is CASSSTGTQSYEQYF.

The rearrangement uses TRBV7-3 and TRBJ2-7; D remains ambiguous. Germline V CDR1 and CDR2: SGHTA, FQGTGA. The CDR3 sequence is 14 residues long. Trimming took off 4 bases at V and 0 bases at J, with 10 bases between the two ends. The chain's CDR3 is CASSSRVHSYEQYF. DNA for the CDR3: TGTGCCAGCAGCTCTAGGGTTCACTCCTACGAGCAGTACTTC.

This clonotype was detected only a few times. The rearrangement joins TRBV12-3 or TRBV12-4 to TRBJ2-7; TRBD1 might be the D (6 bases). This CDR3 contains 14 residues. Trimming shortened V by 7 bases and J by 3 bases, and 16 bases separated the two germline ends. The CDR3 loop reads CASTGTPYFYEQYF. CDR3 DNA: TGTGCCAGCACCGGGACACCCTATTTCTACGAGCAGTACTTC.

This clonotype has just a few counts. The rearrangement links TRBV7-3 to TRBJ2-4, with D perhaps matching TRBD2 (5 bases). CDR1 and CDR2 (germline): SGHTA, FQGTGA. The ends were cut back, 5 bases at V and 3 bases at J, with 23 bases in the middle. The length of the CDR3 is 18 residues. In DNA form, the CDR3 reads TGTGCCAGCAGCCGGCCCAACCCAATTCAGGAGGTCAAAAACATTCAGTACTTC. It is translated as CASSRPNPIQEVKNIQYF.

This clonotype was observed a few times. The rearrangement joins TRBV2 to TRBJ2-5, with 9 bases aligning to TRBD2. The J call may be incorrect, as the DNA end agrees better with TRBJ2-1. There are 14 residues in the CDR3. The germline gives CDR1 SNHLY, CDR2 FYNNEI. The chain's CDR3 is CASRGTSRPEGQFF. In DNA form, the CDR3 reads TGTGCCAGCAGAGGGACTAGCCGCCCGGAGGGGCAGTTCTTC.

This clonotype was counted a few times. This chain joins TRBV3-1 and TRBJ2-1; TRBD1 agrees at 9 bases. Germline loops: CDR1 LGHDT, CDR2 YNNKEL (reference sequence). The V gene end was trimmed by 3 bases and the J gene end by 5 bases; junction bases not matched to a gene: 2. The CDR3 runs to 14 residues. The CDR3 DNA sequence: TGTGCCAGCAGCCACTGGACAGGGGACAATGAGCAGTTCTTC. Translation gives CASSHWTGDNEQFF.

The chain carries TRBV9 and TRBJ2-3; 8 positions agree with TRBD2. The CDR3 length is 13 residues. V was pared by 4 bases and J by 10 bases, with 8 bases of the junction left unmatched. CDR1 and CDR2 from the germline V gene are SGDLS and YYNGEE. This chain's CDR3 is CASSSATSDAQYF. CDR3 DNA sequence: TGTGCCAGCAGCTCGGCGACTAGCGATGCGCAGTATTTT.

This chain connects TRBV9 to TRBJ1-1; D gene ambiguous. The germline CDR1 and CDR2 sequences are SGDLS and YYNGEE. The CDR3 length is 12 residues. V lost 3 bases and J lost 8, with 11 bases in between. CDR3 bases: TGTGCCAGCAGCGGCTTGGACGGAGAAGCTTTCTTT. It yields the protein CASSGLDGEAFF.

The rearrangement uses TRBV3-1 and TRBJ2-1; D ambiguous. V was shortened by 0 bases and J by 7 bases, with 13 bases between the two germline ends. CDR1 and CDR2 (germline): LGHDT, YNNKEL (reference sequence). The CDR3 sequence is 15 residues long. CDR3 bases: TGTGCCAGCAGCCAAGATTGGCCCGGGTATAATGAGCAGTTCTTC. Translated: CASSQDWPGYNEQFF.

This rearrangement joins TRBV9 to TRBJ2-3; D call uncertain. Trimming removed 1 base from V and 8 bases from J, with 8 bases in between. Germline V gene lookup returns CDR1 SGDLS and CDR2 YYNGEE. The CDR3 consists of 12 residues. The CDR3 spells CASSVSLGTQYF. The CDR3 DNA is TGTGCCAGCAGCGTAAGCCTAGGTACGCAGTATTTT.